A single sample is the source of the 21 T cell receptor beta chains below, sequenced in a study of blood T cells in healthy people across ages (dated by TCRdb to about 2015). Libraries were constructed by 5' RACE. TCRdb records Illumina HiSeq 2500 as the sequencer. A second PCR of about 6 to 11 cycles was run with a J-beta primer mix and a sample-barcoded 5' primer. Clones were called with MiXCR by TCRdb after fastp trimmed the public reads at Q25, and only in-frame beta chains were retained. Each CDR3 protein gets just one entry, which takes the most common genes and DNA from the rows behind it. The sample has about 1.4 million distinct CDR3 sequences on record, 59% of them singletons. The leading ten clones occupy over 6.5% of the sample. Specimen: blood. The source of these receptors is a man between 18 and 29 years old in good health.

This rearrangement joins TRBV5-1 to TRBJ2-1; 9 bases agree with TRBD2. The germline V gene encodes CDR1 SGHRS and CDR2 YFSETQ. The CDR3 totals 16 residues. With 1 base clipped from V and 3 bases from J, the junction kept 5 bases outside the gene matches. The CDR3 coding sequence is TGCGCCAGCAGCTTGAGAATAGCGGGGGACTACAATGAGCAGTTCTTC. Its translation: CASSLRIAGDYNEQFF.

There are a few counts of this clonotype. This chain connects TRBV27 to TRBJ2-1; TRBD1 might be the D (5 bases). The length of the CDR3 is 15 residues. Trimming shortened V by 2 bases and J by 0 bases, and 8 bases separated the two germline ends. Looked up from germline, CDR1 is MNHEY and CDR2 is SMNVEV (reference sequence). CDR3 amino acids: CASSLEGDSYNEQFF. CDR3 DNA: TGTGCCAGCAGTTTAGAAGGGGACTCCTACAATGAGCAGTTCTTC.

This clonotype was counted a few times. This chain joins TRBV28 and TRBJ2-4; 7 bases match TRBD2. The J segment lost 3 bases and the V segment lost 7 bases, leaving 12 bases of the junction unmatched. The CDR3 length is 16 residues. Germline-derived CDR1 and CDR2 are MDHEN and SYDVKM. CDR3 DNA: TGTGCCAGCACCCAGACTGGGGGGAGGGACAAAAACATTCAGTACTTC. It codes for CASTQTGGRDKNIQYF.

The J gene is TRBJ1-2, the V gene TRBV4-2; tentatively, D is TRBD1 (6 bases). From germline, CDR1 is LGHNA and CDR2 YNFKEQ. Trimming stripped 0 bases from V and 7 bases from J, with 15 bases between. The CDR3 spans 15 residues. CDR3 nucleotides: TGTGCCAGCAGCCAAGAGGGGACATCCCTCGGTGGCTACACCTTC. Translation: CASSQEGTSLGGYTF.

The chain recombines TRBV7-8 with TRBJ2-1; TRBD2 aligns across 13 bases. Germline V CDR1 and CDR2: SGHVS, FQNEAQ. Trimming removed 5 bases from V and 8 bases from J; junction bases left unmatched: 15. The CDR3 is made up of 18 amino acids. CDR3 loop: CASSVGIAPGLAGYEQFF. The CDR3 coding sequence is TGTGCCAGCAGCGTTGGGATTGCCCCGGGACTAGCGGGGTATGAGCAGTTCTTC.

This chain connects TRBV28 to TRBJ2-3; D gene uncertain. The CDR3 covers 11 residues. The V gene lost 10 bases and the J gene lost 4 bases, with 9 bases spanning the gap. CDR1 MDHEN and CDR2 SYDVKM come from the germline V gene. The CDR3 DNA is TGTGCCACGAAACGGGCAGATACGCAGTATTTT. Amino acid sequence: CATKRADTQYF.

This clonotype was counted once. A read error may produce the germline difference seen at one junction end. V is TRBV12-3 or TRBV12-4 and J is TRBJ1-1; D unresolved. This CDR3 has 12 residues. The CDR3 spells CASSFETYEAFF. The CDR3 DNA reads TGCGCCAGCAGTTTTGAGACATATGAAGCTTTCTTT.

This clonotype has more than one count but fewer than ten. The J gene is TRBJ2-3, the V gene TRBV7-2; the match to TRBD2 covers 9 bases. This CDR3 comprises 16 residues. V shed 3 bases, J shed 2 bases, and the junction held 6 bases outside the gene matches. CDR1 and CDR2 from the germline V gene are SGHTA and FQGNSA. The CDR3 DNA reads as TGTGCCAGCAGCTTGATGGGCGGGGGGGCCACAGATACGCAGTATTTT. Its protein product is CASSLMGGGATDTQYF.

The chain recombines TRBV4-1 with TRBJ2-5; D possibly corresponds to TRBD2 (6 bases). The ends were cut back, 5 bases at V and 1 base at J, with 20 bases in the middle. Germline assignment: CDR1 MGHRA and CDR2 YSYEKL. This CDR3 region has 17 residues. The CDR3 nucleotides are TGCGCCAGCAGCAATCCACCCGCCGGGGGAACCCAAGAGACCCAGTACTTC. Residues: CASSNPPAGGTQETQYF.

The V gene is TRBV7-9, the J gene TRBJ2-3; tentatively, D is TRBD2 (5 bases). The CDR3 is made up of 14 amino acids. Trimming took 8 bases from V and 0 from J, leaving 12 bases between them. The germline V gene encodes CDR1 SEHNR and CDR2 FQNEAQ (reference sequence). CDR3 DNA: TGTGCCAGCCAGGACTTCACTAGCACAGATACGCAGTATTTT. It specifies CASQDFTSTDTQYF. Together with reference TRBV7-9 and TRBJ2-3, the CDR3 gives the full variable domain: DTGVSQNPRHKITKRGQNVTFRCDPISEHNRLYWYRQTLGQGPEFLTYFQNEAQLEKSRLLSDRFSAERPKGSFSTLEIQRTEQGDSAMYLCASQDFTSTDTQYFGPGTRLTVL.

This clonotype was detected only once. The rearrangement joins TRBV6-2 or TRBV6-3 to TRBJ2-1, with D perhaps TRBD2 (5 bases). Germline lookup yields CDR1 MNHEY and CDR2 SVGEGT. The germline V and J ends were trimmed by 1 base and 0 bases, with 28 bases remaining between them. CDR3 length: 22 residues. The CDR3 here is CASSYWRGSRLAGWSSYNEQFF. Written as DNA, the CDR3 is TGTGCCAGCAGTTACTGGAGAGGTTCGAGACTGGCGGGTTGGAGCTCCTACAATGAGCAGTTCTTC.

The V gene is TRBV3-1, the J gene TRBJ1-2; 11 positions agree with TRBD1. The germline gives CDR1 LGHDT, CDR2 YNNKEL (reference sequence). V was pared by 4 bases and J by 4 bases, with 8 bases of the junction left unmatched. The CDR3 loop spans 16 amino acids. CDR3 DNA: TGTGCCAGCAGCCGAAACCGGGACAGGGGGTTCTATGGCTACACCTTC. This encodes CASSRNRDRGFYGYTF.

The J gene is TRBJ1-5, the V gene TRBV3-1; 9 bases line up with TRBD1. The CDR3 loop spans 15 amino acids. Trimming cost V 4 bases and J 4 bases; bases outside gene matches: 5. CDR1 and CDR2 from the germline V gene are LGHDT and YNNKEL (reference sequence). CDR3 amino acids: CASSPDRGENQPQHF. The CDR3 nucleotides are TGTGCCAGCAGCCCGGACAGGGGAGAGAATCAGCCCCAGCATTTT.

As to this clonotype: Since a much larger clone is just one base distant, this may be a read error. This rearrangement joins TRBV24-1 to TRBJ2-7; the D gene is possibly TRBD2 (5 bases). Germline V CDR1 and CDR2: KGHDR, SFDVKD. CDR3 length equals 13 residues. The ends were cut back, 4 bases at V and 0 bases at J, with 6 bases in the middle. CDR3 residues: CATSEGSSYEQYF. The CDR3 bases are TGTGCCACCAGTGAAGGGAGCTCCTACGAGCAGTACTTC.

This clonotype was picked up a small number of times. The chain joins TRBV20-1 to TRBJ2-5; D gene unclear. The CDR3 consists of 11 residues. Germline assignment: CDR1 DFQATT and CDR2 SNEGSKA (reference sequence). V shed 0 bases and J shed 5 bases, with 4 bases lying between them. The CDR3 DNA sequence: TGCAGTGCTAGAGATCCGGAGACCCAGTACTTC. The encoded protein is CSARDPETQYF.

Remarks on this clonotype: This clone may be a read error of a much larger clone one base away. CDR3 DNA: TGTGCCAGCAGCTCCACCGGGACAGTGAACAGTGAGCAGTTCTTC. Translating it yields CASSSTGTVNSEQFF. The rearrangement links TRBV7-9 to TRBJ2-1, with 7 bases matching TRBD1. The length of the CDR3 is 15 residues. Germline CDR1 is SEHNR and CDR2 is FQNEAQ (reference sequence). Germline trimming cut 4 bases from V and 9 bases from J; bases unmatched to any gene: 12.

The chain links TRBV9 to TRBJ2-1; D is undetermined. CDR3 size: 13 residues. Trimming shortened V by 6 bases and J by 6 bases, and 13 bases separated the two germline ends. The germline V gene encodes CDR1 SGDLS and CDR2 YYNGEE. The CDR3: CASTLGTSNEQFF. The CDR3 DNA reads TGTGCCAGCACCTTGGGTACAAGCAATGAGCAGTTCTTC.

The V call is TRBV27, the J call TRBJ1-1, with D possibly TRBD1 on 6 matching bases. The length of the CDR3 is 14 residues. The germline V gene has CDR1 MNHEY and CDR2 SMNVEV (reference sequence). Trimming removed 5 bases at V and 10 bases at J, with 20 bases between. The CDR3 region has the DNA TGTGCCAGCAGTCCCCCGGGGCAGGGGTTGGGAGCTTTCTTT. The encoded protein is CASSPPGQGLGAFF.

CDR3 region: CASSQDRGQQTSYGYTF. DNA of the CDR3: TGTGCCAGCAGCCAAGATCGGGGACAGCAGACAAGCTATGGCTACACCTTC. The V and J genes are TRBV4-2 and TRBJ1-2, with TRBD1 matching 7 bases. The CDR3 contains 17 residues. V lost 0 bases, J lost 4 bases, and 11 bases stayed unmatched. The V gene's germline CDR1 is LGHNA and CDR2 YNFKEQ.

This clonotype was observed many times. The CDR3: CASSPQGSEQYF. As DNA, the CDR3 is TGTGCCAGCAGTCCACAGGGCTCCGAGCAGTACTTC. The chain joins TRBV6-5 to TRBJ2-7, with D perhaps matching TRBD1 (6 bases). V shed 5 bases and J shed 6 bases, with 11 bases lying between them. Germline V CDR1 and CDR2: MNHEY, SVGAGI. The CDR3 runs 12 residues.

This chain uses TRBV20-1 with TRBJ2-1; 11 positions agree with TRBD2. The DNA matches TRBJ2-7 better at its end, which makes the J call doubtful. The length of the CDR3 is 15 residues. Germline CDR1 DFQATT, CDR2 SNEGSKA (reference sequence). DNA for the CDR3: TGCAGTGCTGGTCGCGGGACTAGCGGATTTAATGAGCAGTACTTC. This encodes CSAGRGTSGFNEQYF.